This T cell receptor (beta chain) is from a study of beta chain features in type 1 diabetes. Germline-derived CDR1 and CDR2 are MDHEN and SYDVKM. V gave up 6 bases and J gave up 7 bases, with 18 bases separating them. The CDR3 has 15 amino acids. This clone has only a few counts. Its antigen is unidentified. Study-level results: Shortening that was moderate but significant affected the TCRB CDR3s of Type 1 diabetes patients in all four CD4+ subsets.

Expressed TCRB transcripts were sequenced after all isolated RNA was converted to cDNA. Here immunoSEQ multiplex PCR was the method, and the copy in TCRdb shows in-frame clones only, minus some. Of some 350,000 clones in the sample, over 9% were seen once. This rearrangement joins TRBV28 to TRBJ1-4; D unresolved. Sequences were obtained from central memory CD4+ T cells from blood. This clonotype was obtained from a man aged 25-45 years with type 1 diabetes. The CDR3 reads CASSTRLEAGEKLFF. CDR3 nucleotide sequence: TGTGCCAGCAGCACCCGACTGGAGGCGGGTGAAAAACTGTTTTTT.